The present T cell receptor beta chain was sequenced within a study of glioma-infiltrating T cells. Overall study findings and caveats: Gliomas, especially low-grade, showed above-expected tissue-blood divergence; non-neoplastic patients showed below. Only very few CDR3 sequences appeared in both tissue and blood. Signature shared blood CDR3 motifs were enriched in low-divergence and depleted in high-divergence patients.

The CDR3 is made up of 14 amino acids. CDR1 and CDR2 (germline): LNHDA, SQIVND (reference sequence). The V gene end was trimmed by 5 bases and the J gene end by 3 bases; junction bases not matched to a gene: 4. TCR alpha and beta CDR3 regions were amplified from RNA using iRepertoire nested multiplex PCR. One-step reverse transcription and amplification started from about 100-400 ng of tissue mRNA or PBMC total RNA. Each CDR3 protein gets one entry after TCRdb re-called the multiplex PCR reads with MiXCR. Of 400,000 or so distinct CDR3 sequences in the sample, about 40% were seen once. A remark on this clonotype: Antigen specificity is unknown.

Sequenced sample: glioma tissue, nonneoplastic brain tissue, or PBMCs (not recorded which). This clonotype was sampled from a human donor with low-grade glioma or glioblastoma, undergoing nonglioma brain surgery, or in good health (not recorded which). The chain recombines TRBV19 with TRBJ2-7; TRBD1 matches at 10 bases. CDR3 region: CASSPDRGLYEQYF. For the CDR3, the DNA is TGTGCCAGTAGTCCTGACAGGGGGCTCTACGAGCAGTACTTC.